These 22 T cell receptor beta chains share one sample of origin, sequenced in a study of chemoradiotherapy in HPV16-positive cancers. The data were produced by immunoSEQ multiplex PCR, yet TCRdb's version contains in-frame clones alone and is incomplete. The data contain 1,000 to 1,500 clones, approximately 84% of them singletons. The source was tumor tissue, collected from a patient who underwent chemoradiotherapy. Source of these receptors: a human donor with HPV-associated anogenital cancer.

This chain links TRBV4-1 with TRBJ2-2, with no clear D. Between the trimmed V and J ends, which lost 1 base and 3 bases, there was a span of 6 bases. The V gene's germline CDR1 is MGHRA and CDR2 YSYEKL. The CDR3 runs 14 residues. Here the CDR3 reads CASSQVPDTGELFF. CDR3 bases: TGCGCCAGCAGCCAAGTTCCGGACACCGGGGAGCTGTTTTTT.

The CDR3 is CASSFFPSGSYNNEQFF. The CDR3 DNA sequence: TGCGCCAGCAGCTTCTTCCCTAGCGGGAGTTACAACAATGAGCAGTTCTTC. V and J are TRBV5-1 and TRBJ2-1; 10 positions agree with TRBD2. Trimming at V came to 2 bases and at J to 5 bases, leaving 10 bases not matched to a gene. The CDR3 is 17 residues long. CDR1 is SGHRS and CDR2 is YFSETQ in the germline V gene.

The V gene is TRBV4-1, the J gene TRBJ1-1; no firm D call. Germline V CDR1 and CDR2: MGHRA, YSYEKL. V was shortened by 0 bases and J by 1 base, with 18 bases between the two germline ends. The CDR3 has 18 amino acids. CDR3 nucleotide sequence: TGCGCCAGCAGCCAAGATAAAGACGTAGAGTGGGGGAACACTGAAGCTTTCTTT. Protein product: CASSQDKDVEWGNTEAFF.

The chain recombines TRBV7-9 with TRBJ2-1; TRBD2 is a possible D gene (6 bases). The CDR3 has 14 residues. The V and J ends lost 1 base and 9 bases respectively, with 13 bases between them. Looked up from germline, CDR1 is SEHNR and CDR2 is FQNEAQ (reference sequence). In DNA, the CDR3 is TGTGCCAGCAGCTTAGAAGTTGGAGCGGGTGAGCAGTTCTTC. Its translation is CASSLEVGAGEQFF. The full variable domain, completed using reference TRBV7-9 and TRBJ2-1, is DTGVSQNPRHKITKRGQNVTFRCDPISEHNRLYWYRQTLGQGPEFLTYFQNEAQLEKSRLLSDRFSAERPKGSFSTLEIQRTEQGDSAMYLCASSLEVGAGEQFFGPGTRLTVL.

The chain couples TRBV6-4 to TRBJ2-1; D is possibly TRBD1 or TRBD2 (5 bases each). The CDR3 is 17 residues long. Trimming left V 1 base short and J 6 bases short, with 19 bases between. Germline CDR1 reads MRHNA; CDR2 reads SNTAGT. The CDR3 protein is CASSDLGVSGPSNEQFF. CDR3 coding DNA: TGTGCCAGCAGTGACTTGGGGGTCAGCGGACCTAGCAATGAGCAGTTCTTC.

DNA of the CDR3: TGTGCCAGCAGTGAAGGCCGACAGGGAAGTAGTTGGGACTATGGCTACACCTTC. As protein: CASSEGRQGSSWDYGYTF. V usage is TRBV6-1 and J usage is TRBJ1-2; TRBD1 aligns across 7 bases. Unmatched junction bases numbered 14, after V lost 1 base and J lost 3 bases. The CDR3 runs to 18 residues. The germline V gene has CDR1 MNHNS and CDR2 SASEGT.

This sequence joins TRBV4-1 and TRBJ2-2, with D maybe TRBD2 (5 bases). The CDR3 runs 17 residues. Trimming took off 5 bases at V and 4 bases at J, with 20 bases between the two ends. Germline CDR1 MGHRA, CDR2 YSYEKL. Here the CDR3 reads CASSSALRGAVTGELFF. As DNA, the CDR3 is TGCGCCAGCAGCTCGGCTCTACGGGGAGCGGTCACCGGGGAGCTGTTTTTT.

DNA for the CDR3: TGCGCCAGCAGCTTGTGGACCAGTCAAGAGACCCAGTACTTC. Translation: CASSLWTSQETQYF. The genes are TRBV5-1 and TRBJ2-5; D gene ambiguous. Germline CDR1 SGHRS, CDR2 YFSETQ. This CDR3 has 14 amino acids. The V gene lost 1 base and the J gene lost 2 bases, with 9 bases spanning the gap.

This chain links TRBV2 with TRBJ1-5; no clear D gene. The V gene lost 3 bases and the J gene lost 5 bases, with 8 bases spanning the gap. Germline V gene data show CDR1 as SNHLY and CDR2 as FYNNEI. The CDR3 has 13 residues. The CDR3 region has the DNA TGTGCCAGCAGTGAGACGGTACATCAGCCCCAGCATTTT. Translation: CASSETVHQPQHF.

This clone has only one observation. The chain joins TRBV10-2 to TRBJ1-5; D remains ambiguous. The germline V and J ends were trimmed by 6 bases and 5 bases, with 14 bases remaining between them. Germline assignment: CDR1 WSHSY and CDR2 SAAADI. The CDR3 has 14 amino acids. The CDR3 bases are TGCGCCAGCAGAGGACTCTCCGAGGATCAGCCCCAGCATTTT. Residues: CASRGLSEDQPQHF.

The chain couples TRBV5-4 to TRBJ2-7; D possibly corresponds to TRBD1 (5 bases). CDR3 length: 13 residues. CDR1 SGHNT and CDR2 YYREEE come from the germline V gene (reference sequence). V lost 0 bases and J lost 5, with 9 bases in between. This CDR3 reads CASSLAAGHEQYF. The DNA for the CDR3 is TGTGCCAGCAGCTTGGCGGCAGGGCACGAGCAGTACTTC.

The chain is built from TRBV9 and TRBJ1-1; D uncertain. CDR1 SGDLS and CDR2 YYNGEE come from the germline V gene. The CDR3 is 16 amino acids. V dropped 4 bases and J dropped 0 bases, with 16 bases sitting between them. In DNA, the CDR3 is TGTGCCAGCAGCAAGACCTCCGCCGGGTTGAACACTGAAGCTTTCTTT. Protein: CASSKTSAGLNTEAFF.

The rearrangement links TRBV9 to TRBJ2-1; possibly TRBD2 for D (5 bases). The V end lost 0 bases, the J end lost 3 bases, and 13 bases lay between the germline ends. Germline CDR1 SGDLS, CDR2 YYNGEE. CDR3 size: 16 residues. The CDR3 spells CASSVVGSGNYNEQFF. The CDR3 bases are TGTGCCAGCAGCGTAGTAGGGTCGGGGAACTACAATGAGCAGTTCTTC.

The chain couples TRBV27 to TRBJ2-7, with D perhaps matching TRBD2 (5 bases). V was cut by 4 bases and J by 3 bases, with 13 bases left in between. The length of the CDR3 is 14 residues. Looked up from germline, CDR1 is MNHEY and CDR2 is SMNVEV (reference sequence). DNA of the CDR3: TGTGCCAGCAGTTACGGGCGAGACTACTACGAGCAGTACTTC. Its protein product is CASSYGRDYYEQYF.

V and J are TRBV7-2 and TRBJ1-5; D is unclear. Trimming left V 2 bases short and J 5 bases short, with 7 bases between. The CDR3 has 13 residues. Germline CDR1 reads SGHTA; CDR2 reads FQGNSA. CDR3 residues: CASSLRVDQPQHF. The DNA for the CDR3 is TGTGCCAGCAGCTTAAGGGTAGATCAGCCCCAGCATTTT.

The rearrangement links TRBV7-3 to TRBJ2-7, with 9 bases matching TRBD2. CDR1 and CDR2 from the germline V gene are SGHTA and FQGTGA. The CDR3 has 14 amino acids. Germline trimming cut 2 bases from V and 4 bases from J; bases unmatched to any gene: 3. CDR3 sequence (DNA): TGTGCCAGCAGCTTATCTAGCGGGAATTACGAGCAGTACTTC. It is translated as CASSLSSGNYEQYF.

V is TRBV5-1 and J is TRBJ2-3, with D possibly TRBD1 on 6 matching bases. The CDR3 runs 14 residues. In germline, CDR1 is SGHRS, CDR2 YFSETQ. V was clipped by 0 bases and J by 6 bases, with 11 bases between them. CDR3 sequence: CASSLAPGADTQYF. CDR3 coding DNA: TGCGCCAGCAGCTTGGCCCCAGGGGCGGATACGCAGTATTTT.

This clone was counted between two and nine times. The chain recombines TRBV5-6 with TRBJ2-7; D might be TRBD1 (6 bases). V was pared by 3 bases and J by 3 bases, with 10 bases between. This CDR3 comprises 13 residues. Germline V gene data show CDR1 as SGHDT and CDR2 as YYEEEE. CDR3 sequence reads: CASSSPGVYEQYF. DNA of the CDR3: TGTGCCAGCAGCTCGCCAGGGGTCTACGAGCAGTACTTC.

The chain joins TRBV7-9 to TRBJ2-7; 7 bases match TRBD2. J was trimmed by 0 bases and V by 1 base; bases with no gene match: 6. CDR3 length: 16 amino acids. The germline gives CDR1 SEHNR, CDR2 FQNEAQ (reference sequence). CDR3: CASSLGEGSGSYEQYF. The CDR3 region has the DNA TGTGCCAGCAGCTTAGGGGAGGGGTCCGGCTCCTACGAGCAGTACTTC. Full variable domain (rest looked up from reference TRBV7-9 and TRBJ2-7): DTGVSQNPRHKITKRGQNVTFRCDPISEHNRLYWYRQTLGQGPEFLTYFQNEAQLEKSRLLSDRFSAERPKGSFSTLEIQRTEQGDSAMYLCASSLGEGSGSYEQYFGPGTRLTVT.

This chain connects TRBV9 to TRBJ1-6; D is unresolved. The length of the CDR3 is 14 residues. Trimming stripped 0 bases from V and 11 bases from J, with 12 bases between. CDR1 and CDR2 (germline): SGDLS, YYNGEE. The CDR3 sequence: CASSVAYGSTPLHF. Here the CDR3 DNA reads TGTGCCAGCAGCGTAGCTTACGGGAGTACACCCCTCCACTTT.

This clone counts as hyperexpanded. The identical CDR3 is also encoded by other nucleotide sequences in the sample. The chain is built from TRBV4-1 and TRBJ2-1; the D call may be TRBD1 or TRBD2 (5 bases each). This CDR3 is 13 amino acids long. Trimming shortened V by 4 bases and J by 5 bases, and 9 bases separated the two germline ends. Germline V gives CDR1 MGHRA, CDR2 YSYEKL. The CDR3 region is CASSPRGDNEQFF. The CDR3 DNA is TGCGCCAGCAGCCCTAGGGGAGACAATGAGCAGTTCTTC.

The chain links TRBV5-4 to TRBJ2-3, with D possibly called TRBD1 or TRBD2 (5 bases each). The germline CDR1 and CDR2 sequences are SGHNT and YYREEE (reference sequence). This CDR3 has 20 residues. V was cut by 4 bases and J by 5 bases, with 32 bases left in between. CDR3: CASSHEGFTTYRLGGDTQYF. Written as DNA, the CDR3 is TGTGCCAGCAGCCACGAGGGGTTCACTACGTACCGCCTCGGCGGAGATACGCAGTATTTT.